The 25 T cell receptor beta chains reported below all come from one sample, sequenced in a study of radiation and T cells in renal cell carcinoma. Treatment indicated: 15 Gy SBRT to primary tumor, nephrectomy 4 weeks later. Here immunoSEQ multiplex PCR was the method, and the copy in TCRdb shows in-frame clones only, minus some. Of around 20,000 clones listed, 40% to 55% are singletons. The sample in question was tumor tissue, obtained from a patient whose treatment included radiotherapy and nephrectomy. These receptors were obtained from a woman in her forties or fifties with renal cell carcinoma.

With regard to this clone: Other DNA sequences in this sample translate to the same CDR3. The rearrangement uses TRBV7-9 and TRBJ2-1; possibly TRBD1 or TRBD2 for D (5 bases each). The CDR3 consists of 15 residues. Germline CDR1 reads SEHNR; CDR2 reads FQNEAQ (reference sequence). The ends were cut back, 0 bases at V and 4 bases at J, with 10 bases in the middle. This CDR3 is CASSLAGARYNEQFF. CDR3 coding DNA: TGTGCCAGCAGCTTAGCCGGGGCGAGGTACAATGAGCAGTTCTTC.

This clone occurred a few times. The V and J genes are TRBV6-1 and TRBJ1-3; D call uncertain. The CDR3 loop spans 14 amino acids. Between the trimmed V and J ends, which lost 6 bases and 4 bases, there was a span of 13 bases. Germline assignment: CDR1 MNHNS and CDR2 SASEGT. CDR3 region: CASRRSNSGNTIYF. The DNA for the CDR3 is TGTGCCAGCAGGAGATCCAACTCCGGAAACACCATATATTTT.

J is TRBJ1-1 and V is TRBV6-6, with D perhaps TRBD1 (5 bases). Deletions cut 7 bases from V and 2 bases from J, with 14 bases between. Germline CDR1 reads MNHNY; CDR2 reads SVGAGI (reference sequence). The CDR3 has 14 amino acids. The CDR3 is CASNSDRINTEAFF. In DNA form, the CDR3 reads TGTGCCAGCAACTCCGACAGAATAAACACTGAAGCTTTCTTT.

In this sample, this clone turned up a few times. The gene calls are TRBV5-5 and TRBJ2-7; no definite D call. The CDR3 loop spans 14 amino acids. Germline lookup yields CDR1 SGHKS and CDR2 YYEKEE (reference sequence). V shed 2 bases and J shed 2 bases, with 11 bases lying between them. The CDR3 DNA is TGTGCCAGCAGCTTCTTAGAGTTCCCCTACGAGCAGTACTTC. Its translation is CASSFLEFPYEQYF.

The chain is built from TRBV27 and TRBJ2-1; maybe TRBD2 (6 bases). CDR1 is MNHEY, CDR2 SMNVEV, per germline (reference sequence). Trimming stripped 7 bases from V and 3 bases from J, with 28 bases between. The CDR3 sequence is 19 residues long. The chain's CDR3 is CASKVGGGRWREHYNEQFF. CDR3 nucleotide sequence: TGTGCCAGCAAGGTCGGGGGTGGCCGTTGGAGGGAACACTACAATGAGCAGTTCTTC.

This chain links TRBV6-5 with TRBJ1-2, with D possibly being TRBD1 (6 bases). Trimming cost V 0 bases and J 8 bases, with 13 bases left between them. CDR1 and CDR2 (germline): MNHEY, SVGAGI. There are 14 residues in the CDR3. CDR3 in DNA: TGTGCCAGCAGTTACTCCCCCGCAGGGGTCGGCTACACCTTC. As protein: CASSYSPAGVGYTF.

This clone came up a few times. The gene calls are TRBV18 and TRBJ1-2; the match to TRBD1 covers 8 bases. This CDR3 is 14 amino acids long. V lost 5 bases to trimming and J lost 7 bases; unmatched junction nucleotides: 9. Germline V gene sequence: CDR1 KGHSH, CDR2 LQKENI. CDR3 sequence (DNA): TGTGCCAGCTCATCCACCGGGACAGGATCTGGCTACACCTTC. Its translation: CASSSTGTGSGYTF.

This clone was observed a handful of times. J is TRBJ1-6 and V is TRBV4-1; D gene uncertain. The V end was cut by 0 bases, the J end by 4 bases, with 22 bases between. The length of the CDR3 is 20 residues. Germline V gives CDR1 MGHRA, CDR2 YSYEKL. The CDR3 loop is CASSQESGLFAGVYNSPLHF. Written as DNA, the CDR3 is TGCGCCAGCAGCCAAGAATCGGGCTTATTCGCCGGGGTTTATAATTCACCCCTCCACTTT.

V gene TRBV29-1 combines with J gene TRBJ1-4; D is perhaps TRBD1 (5 bases). Germline loops: CDR1 SQVTM, CDR2 ANQGSEA. CDR3 size: 16 residues. V gave up 4 bases and J gave up 0 bases, with 15 bases separating them. The CDR3 reads CSVVALGQPTNEKLFF. The CDR3 nucleotides read TGCAGCGTTGTGGCCCTCGGACAACCAACTAATGAAAAACTGTTTTTT.

This chain joins TRBV2 and TRBJ1-1, with D perhaps matching TRBD1 (5 bases). CDR1 SNHLY and CDR2 FYNNEI come from the germline V gene. CDR3 length: 15 amino acids. V lost 5 bases to trimming and J lost 5 bases, with 18 bases between them. CDR3 loop: CASSFRPGRETEAFF. CDR3 coding DNA: TGTGCCAGCAGTTTTAGACCAGGGAGAGAAACTGAAGCTTTCTTT.

The gene calls are TRBV5-1 and TRBJ1-2; D gene uncertain. Germline assignment: CDR1 SGHRS and CDR2 YFSETQ. V was clipped by 0 bases and J by 13 bases, with 19 bases between them. The CDR3 has 14 residues. The CDR3 spells CASSLEGFETSCTF. CDR3 coding DNA: TGCGCCAGCAGCTTGGAAGGATTCGAAACGTCTTGCACCTTC.

This clone was detected only a few times. The chain couples TRBV5-8 to TRBJ2-3, with D possibly matching TRBD1 (5 bases). Germline CDR1 reads SGHTS; CDR2 reads YDEGEE. The V gene lost 2 bases and the J gene lost 0 bases, with 13 bases spanning the gap. This CDR3 has 16 amino acids. Here the CDR3 DNA reads TGTGCCAGCAGCTTCAGGGCCCTCACTAGCACAGATACGCAGTATTTT. This codes for CASSFRALTSTDTQYF.

This clone was counted ten times or more. The chain links TRBV4-2 to TRBJ2-7; D gene uncertain. This CDR3 contains 14 residues. The V end lost 4 bases, the J end lost 3 bases, and 13 bases lay between the germline ends. Germline V gene data show CDR1 as LGHNA and CDR2 as YNFKEQ. Written as DNA, the CDR3 is TGTGCCAGCAGCCCCCGAAGCCGCGACTACGAGCAGTACTTC. This gives the protein CASSPRSRDYEQYF.

This clone is medium-sized. The V call is TRBV6-4, the J call TRBJ2-3; D possibly uses TRBD1 or TRBD2 (6 bases each). Trimming took off 2 bases at V and 2 bases at J, with 11 bases between the two ends. The germline V gene encodes CDR1 MRHNA and CDR2 SNTAGT. The CDR3 covers 15 residues. CDR3 bases: TGTGCCAGCAGTGACACGGGGGCGACCACAGATACGCAGTATTTT. Its translation: CASSDTGATTDTQYF.

This clone turned up a few times. The chain has TRBV5-1 and TRBJ1-1; D is unclear. This CDR3 region has 14 residues. Germline V lookup: CDR1 SGHRS, CDR2 YFSETQ. With 2 bases removed from V and 1 base from J, the gap between germline ends came to 9 bases. DNA for the CDR3: TGCGCCAGCAGCTTTAGGGAGGGGAACACTGAAGCTTTCTTT. It translates to CASSFREGNTEAFF.

The V call is TRBV5-6, the J call TRBJ1-2; 8 nucleotides line up with TRBD1. The J segment lost 6 bases and the V segment lost 4 bases, leaving 8 bases of the junction unmatched. The CDR3 length is 14 residues. Looked up from germline, CDR1 is SGHDT and CDR2 is YYEEEE. CDR3 residues: CASSPIDRGHGYTF. In DNA form, the CDR3 reads TGTGCCAGCAGCCCCATCGACAGGGGCCATGGCTACACCTTC. Looking up the rest from reference TRBV5-6 and TRBJ1-2 gives the full variable domain: DAGVTQSPTHLIKTRGQQVTLRCSPKSGHDTVSWYQQALGQGPQFIFQYYEEEERQRGNFPDRFSGHQFPNYSSELNVNALLLGDSALYLCASSPIDRGHGYTFGSGTRLTVV.

There are many counts of this clone. The gene calls are TRBV5-6 and TRBJ1-2; 9 bases align to TRBD1. Germline V lookup: CDR1 SGHDT, CDR2 YYEEEE. J lost 8 bases, V lost 4 bases, and 9 bases had no gene match. CDR3 length: 14 amino acids. DNA of the CDR3: TGTGCCAGCAGCCCCGACAGGGGGAATTCGGGCTACACCTTC. Translation: CASSPDRGNSGYTF.

DNA for the CDR3: TGTGCCAGCAGCTCCCAGGGGACCTACGAGCAGTACTTC. It is translated as CASSSQGTYEQYF. The chain has TRBV7-9 and TRBJ2-7, with D possibly being TRBD1 (6 bases). Germline loops: CDR1 SEHNR, CDR2 FQNEAQ (reference sequence). V was shortened by 4 bases and J by 2 bases, with 9 bases between the two germline ends. CDR3 size: 13 residues. Drawing the rest from reference TRBV7-9 and TRBJ2-7, the complete variable domain is DTGVSQNPRHKITKRGQNVTFRCDPISEHNRLYWYRQTLGQGPEFLTYFQNEAQLEKSRLLSDRFSAERPKGSFSTLEIQRTEQGDSAMYLCASSSQGTYEQYFGPGTRLTVT.

This clone has a single count. The V call is TRBV7-8, the J call TRBJ2-3; TRBD2 aligns across 10 bases. Trimming removed 2 bases from V and 5 bases from J; junction bases left unmatched: 7. CDR3 length equals 16 residues. Germline loops: CDR1 SGHVS, CDR2 FQNEAQ. The CDR3 reads CASSLLSGGAVDTQYF. As DNA, the CDR3 is TGTGCCAGCAGCTTATTGAGCGGGGGGGCCGTAGATACGCAGTATTTT. Together with reference TRBV7-8 and TRBJ2-3, the CDR3 gives the full variable domain: GAGVSQSPRYKVAKRGQDVALRCDPISGHVSLFWYQQALGQGPEFLTYFQNEAQLDKSGLPSDRFFAERPEGSVSTLKIQRTQQEDSAVYLCASSLLSGGAVDTQYFGPGTRLTVL.

This sequence joins TRBV5-1 and TRBJ2-5, with D perhaps TRBD2 (6 bases). The germline V and J ends were trimmed by 4 bases and 1 base, with 17 bases remaining between them. Per the germline V gene, CDR1 is SGHRS and CDR2 is YFSETQ. The CDR3 runs to 16 residues. The CDR3: CASSRRLVRGQETQYF. The CDR3 region has the DNA TGCGCCAGCAGCCGACGACTAGTGCGCGGCCAAGAGACCCAGTACTTC.

The count of this clone is one. CDR3: CSVQKNGGYTF. CDR3 nucleotide sequence: TGCAGCGTTCAAAAAAACGGTGGCTACACCTTC. The J gene is TRBJ1-2, the V gene TRBV29-1; D is unresolved. CDR1 and CDR2 (germline): SQVTM, ANQGSEA. The CDR3 extends over 11 amino acids. V lost 5 bases and J lost 7, with 11 bases in between.

The chain links TRBV5-4 to TRBJ2-2, with 9 bases fitting TRBD2. Germline V gives CDR1 SGHNT, CDR2 YYREEE (reference sequence). V was clipped by 3 bases and J by 1 base; unmatched bases: 4. The CDR3 covers 16 residues. The CDR3 sequence: CASSYLTSGNTGELFF. The CDR3 DNA reads as TGTGCCAGCAGCTATCTGACTAGCGGGAACACCGGGGAGCTGTTTTTT.

This clone was counted a few times. J is TRBJ1-6 and V is TRBV6-5; D might be TRBD1 (5 bases). CDR1 is MNHEY and CDR2 is SVGAGI in the germline V gene. V was pared by 2 bases and J by 7 bases, with 12 bases between. The CDR3 has 15 residues. The CDR3 here is CASSYPGTANSPLHF. The CDR3 nucleotides are TGTGCCAGCAGTTACCCCGGGACCGCGAATTCACCCCTCCACTTT.

This clone showed up just a few times. The chain joins TRBV7-2 to TRBJ2-5; D unresolved. CDR3 size: 13 residues. V was shortened by 2 bases and J by 5 bases, with 9 bases between the two germline ends. CDR1 and CDR2 (germline): SGHTA, FQGNSA. The CDR3 DNA sequence: TGTGCCAGCAGCTTAATAAGTTCGGAGACCCAGTACTTC. It is translated as CASSLISSETQYF.

This clone appeared once. The V and J genes are TRBV6-5 and TRBJ2-3; D call uncertain. This CDR3 has 15 residues. From germline, CDR1 is MNHEY and CDR2 SVGAGI. The ends were cut back, 4 bases at V and 0 bases at J, with 11 bases in the middle. Written as DNA, the CDR3 is TGTGCCAGCAGTTTAGGCGTCGCAAGCACAGATACGCAGTATTTT. Translating it yields CASSLGVASTDTQYF.